These T cell receptor beta chains were read from a single sample in a study of sequential checkpoint blockade in melanoma. The repertoire was sequenced with immunoSEQ multiplex PCR; TCRdb's copy has only in-frame clones and lacks some. The table includes roughly 16,000 clones, 67% detected once. Sequencing was performed on CD8+ T cells sorted from blood (inferred from file names), taken from a patient given nivolumab and ipilimumab in sequence. The receptor source for this set is a human donor with melanoma. Each CDR3 is given with its conserved first and last residue. A D gene is named only where the DNA matches it firmly. Not all rows give a size; the values are once, few, many and, for expanded clones, a class.

TRBV6-6,once,-,TRBJ2-2,CASSEGVSGELFF,TGTGCCAGCAGTGAGGGGGTCTCCGGGGAGCTGTTTTTT
TRBV6-5,-,-,TRBJ1-1,CASSLGGPSTEAFF,TGTGCCAGCAGTTTAGGAGGGCCTTCCACTGAAGCTTTCTTT
TRBV9,-,-,TRBJ2-5,CASSDQGLPGETQYF,TGTGCCAGCAGCGACCAAGGTCTCCCGGGGGAGACCCAGTACTTC
TRBV6-5,-,-,TRBJ2-1,CASSYSAGERYNEQFF,TGTGCCAGCAGTTACTCGGCAGGGGAGAGGTACAATGAGCAGTTCTTC
TRBV9,-,-,TRBJ1-2,CASSVVSGSGYGYTF,TGTGCCAGCAGCGTAGTTTCGGGTTCGGGGTATGGCTACACCTTC
TRBV21-1,medium-sized,-,TRBJ1-1,CASSILPGDRTEAFF,TGTGCCAGCAGCATATTGCCCGGGGATAGGACTGAAGCTTTCTTT
TRBV15,-,-,TRBJ1-1,CATSRGEYRGDTEAFF,TGTGCCACCAGCAGAGGAGAATATCGGGGGGACACTGAAGCTTTCTTT
TRBV10-3,-,-,TRBJ2-4,CAISEGHSQNIQYF,TGTGCCATCAGTGAGGGACACTCCCAAAACATTCAGTACTTC
TRBV5-4,-,-,TRBJ2-3,CASSFGGGADTQYF,TGTGCCAGCAGTTTTGGGGGGGGCGCAGATACGCAGTATTTT
TRBV15,medium-sized,TRBD1,TRBJ2-1,CATSRVTGDYNEQFF,TGTGCCACCAGCAGAGTAACAGGGGACTACAATGAGCAGTTCTTC
TRBV6-1,-,-,TRBJ1-5,CASTQAPFGGQPQHF,TGTGCCAGCACCCAGGCTCCGTTCGGGGGTCAGCCCCAGCATTTT
TRBV9,once,TRBD1,TRBJ2-7,CASSVEITGDEQYF,TGTGCCAGCAGCGTAGAGATTACAGGGGACGAGCAGTACTTC
TRBV5-1,-,-,TRBJ1-3,CASSPTGSGNTIYF,TGCGCCAGCAGCCCTACAGGATCTGGAAACACCATATATTTT
TRBV7-2,-,TRBD2,TRBJ2-3,CASSSGPGLAGDSDTQYF,TGTGCCAGCAGCTCCGGCCCCGGACTAGCGGGGGACTCAGATACGCAGTATTTT
TRBV10-2,-,TRBD1,TRBJ1-5,CASGQGGNQPQHF,TGCGCCAGCGGACAGGGTGGTAATCAGCCCCAGCATTTT
TRBV7-8,-,-,TRBJ1-2,CASSTPTGATNGYTF,TGTGCCAGCAGCACCCCGACAGGAGCTACGAATGGCTACACCTTC
TRBV27,few,TRBD2,TRBJ2-5,CASSPRLAVTEETQYF,TGTGCCAGCAGTCCGAGACTAGCGGTCACAGAAGAGACCCAGTACTTC
TRBV4-2,-,-,TRBJ1-5,CASSQGTGSNQPQHF,TGTGCCAGCAGCCAAGGAACAGGGAGCAATCAGCCCCAGCATTTT
TRBV5-6,-,TRBD2,TRBJ2-3,CASSWTSGGVTDTQYF,TGTGCCAGCAGCTGGACTAGCGGGGGGGTTACAGATACGCAGTATTTT
TRBV12-5,-,-,TRBJ1-1,CASGLGGQTEAFF,TGTGCTAGTGGTTTGGGGGGGCAGACTGAAGCTTTCTTT
TRBV5-4,-,TRBD2,TRBJ2-5,CASSSELAGVQETQYF,TGTGCCAGCAGCTCTGAACTAGCGGGGGTACAAGAGACCCAGTACTTC
TRBV5-4,-,-,TRBJ1-3,CASSVSGSGVDTIYF,TGTGCCAGCAGCGTGAGCGGCTCCGGGGTGGACACCATATATTTT
TRBV7-9,-,-,TRBJ1-5,CASSPGQHQPQHF,TGTGCCAGCAGCCCCGGACAGCATCAGCCCCAGCATTTT
TRBV2,-,-,TRBJ1-5,CASSEGAGNQPQHF,TGTGCCAGCAGTGAAGGGGCAGGCAATCAGCCCCAGCATTTT
TRBV7-9,-,TRBD1,TRBJ1-5,CASSSQGTGVLQPQHF,TGTGCCAGCAGCTCCCAGGGGACAGGGGTTTTACAGCCCCAGCATTTT
TRBV10-3,medium-sized,TRBD1,TRBJ2-1,CAISERKNRGNEQFF,TGTGCCATCAGTGAGCGAAAAAACAGGGGGAATGAGCAGTTCTTC
TRBV5-1,-,TRBD2,TRBJ2-3,CASSLVSGGTDTQYF,TGCGCCAGCAGCTTGGTTAGCGGGGGGACAGATACGCAGTATTTT
TRBV11-1,-,-,TRBJ2-2,CASSENFNTGELFF,TGTGCCAGCAGTGAGAACTTTAACACCGGGGAGCTGTTTTTT
TRBV5-4,-,TRBD2,TRBJ2-3,CASSLFRDYVSSTDTQYF,TGTGCCAGCAGCTTGTTCCGGGACTATGTTTCTAGCACAGATACGCAGTATTTT
TRBV4-3,-,TRBD1,TRBJ2-1,CASSQDLGTVPSSYNEQFF,TGCGCCAGCAGCCAAGATCTCGGGACAGTCCCGAGCTCCTACAATGAGCAGTTCTTC
TRBV6-1,-,-,TRBJ1-6,CASSEWGLGNSPLHF,TGTGCCAGCAGTGAATGGGGGCTGGGGAATTCACCCCTCCACTTT
TRBV5-6,-,-,TRBJ2-2,CASSSTTGELFF,TGTGCCAGCAGCTCCACTACCGGGGAGCTGTTTTTT
TRBV5-4,-,-,TRBJ1-2,CASSAQSLWTEGYTF,TGTGCCAGCAGCGCCCAATCCCTTTGGACTGAGGGCTACACCTTC
TRBV15,once,-,TRBJ2-3,CATSRGRGTDTQYF,TGTGCCACCAGCAGAGGACGGGGTACAGATACGCAGTATTTT
TRBV4-2,few,-,TRBJ2-7,CASSDSLDRQTYEQYF,TGTGCCAGCAGCGATAGTTTAGACAGGCAGACCTACGAGCAGTACTTC
TRBV6-5,-,TRBD2,TRBJ2-5,CASSSLLAGGETQYF,TGTGCCAGCAGTTCCCTACTAGCGGGGGGTGAGACCCAGTACTTC
TRBV5-1,-,TRBD2,TRBJ2-3,CASTGISGGSYTDTQYF,TGCGCCAGCACCGGCATTAGCGGGGGCTCCTACACAGATACGCAGTATTTT
TRBV4-1,-,-,TRBJ2-2,CASSQRRQEYTGELFF,TGCGCCAGCAGCCAGAGGAGACAGGAGTACACCGGGGAGCTGTTTTTT
TRBV2,few,TRBD2,TRBJ2-1,CASVGPKRGESYNEQFF,TGTGCCAGCGTGGGACCAAAGCGGGGGGAATCCTACAATGAGCAGTTCTTC
TRBV6-6,-,TRBD1,TRBJ1-1,CASRENLMTGPEAFF,TGTGCCAGCAGGGAGAACCTTATGACAGGGCCTGAAGCTTTCTTT
TRBV29-1,-,TRBD1,TRBJ1-2,CSVVPGQALYGYTF,TGCAGCGTTGTCCCGGGACAGGCCTTATATGGCTACACCTTC
TRBV5-6,few,-,TRBJ1-2,CASTRPADGYTF,TGTGCCAGCACCCGTCCAGCGGACGGCTACACCTTC
TRBV7-9,-,TRBD2,TRBJ2-1,CASSSGGAFNEQFF,TGTGCCAGCAGTTCGGGGGGGGCCTTCAATGAGCAGTTCTTC
TRBV6-4,-,TRBD1,TRBJ1-5,CASSPTGDGNQPQHF,TGTGCCAGCAGTCCTACAGGGGACGGCAATCAGCCCCAGCATTTT
TRBV7-3,-,-,TRBJ2-1,CASRDWGDSNNEQFF,TGTGCCAGCAGGGATTGGGGGGACAGTAACAATGAGCAGTTCTTC
TRBV4-2,once,-,TRBJ2-3,CASSQGTIDTQYF,TGTGCCAGCAGCCAAGGGACTATAGATACGCAGTATTTT
TRBV27,few,TRBD1,TRBJ2-5,CASSFRQGWETQYF,TGTGCCAGCAGTTTTCGACAGGGGTGGGAGACCCAGTACTTC
TRBV6-6,few,TRBD2,TRBJ2-3,CASSYSAGPDTQYF,TGTGCCAGCAGTTACTCAGCGGGGCCAGATACGCAGTATTTT
TRBV20-1,-,-,TRBJ1-1,CSRGGTEAFF,TGCAGTAGGGGGGGCACTGAAGCTTTCTTT
TRBV5-6,-,TRBD2,TRBJ2-5,CASSFGTSIQTQYF,TGTGCCAGCAGCTTCGGGACTAGCATCCAGACCCAGTACTTC
TRBV9,-,TRBD1,TRBJ1-2,CASSVGGTGDRYGYTF,TGTGCCAGCAGCGTAGGGGGGACAGGGGATCGCTATGGCTACACCTTC
TRBV7-2,once,-,TRBJ2-3,CASSPFTSTDTQYF,TGTGCCAGCAGCCCCTTTACTAGCACAGATACGCAGTATTTT
TRBV27,-,-,TRBJ1-2,CASSSRTEANYGYTF,TGTGCCAGCAGTTCCAGGACTGAAGCTAACTATGGCTACACCTTC
TRBV7-3,-,TRBD1,TRBJ2-3,CASSLGQGSTDTQYF,TGTGCCAGCAGCCTAGGACAGGGGTCAACAGATACGCAGTATTTT
TRBV5-4,-,-,TRBJ2-3,CASSFSLTDTQYF,TGTGCCAGCAGCTTCTCGTTAACAGATACGCAGTATTTT
TRBV27,-,-,TRBJ1-1,CASASWGRRDTEAFF,TGTGCCAGCGCGTCTTGGGGGCGCAGGGACACTGAAGCTTTCTTT
TRBV5-4,once,-,TRBJ1-2,CASSFGYGYTF,TGTGCCAGCAGCTTCGGCTATGGCTACACCTTC
TRBV10-3,few,-,TRBJ2-4,CAISEPTEAKNIQYF,TGTGCCATCAGTGAGCCGACAGAAGCCAAAAACATTCAGTACTTC
TRBV27,-,TRBD1,TRBJ2-6,CASRRTGAGANVLTF,TGTGCCAGCAGACGCACAGGGGCTGGGGCCAACGTCCTGACTTTC
TRBV6-1,few,TRBD1,TRBJ1-5,CAAMTGDNQPQHF,TGTGCCGCCATGACAGGGGACAATCAGCCCCAGCATTTT